These 25 T cell receptor beta chains were all obtained from the same sample, sequenced in a study of shared clonotypes between healthy human individuals. Clones were sequenced by immunoSEQ multiplex PCR, and TCRdb holds only the in-frame ones, with some missing. The repertoire has about 2.4 million clones, 93% of them found once; the top ten carry 0.36%. The sample taken for sequencing was naive CD4+ T cells from PBMCs. Subset: CD45RA+ positively selected. The source of these receptors is a man aged 18-30 years in good health. Some clones in this sample may be carry-over from other donors' samples.

V usage is TRBV5-1 and J usage is TRBJ2-5; 8 bases align to TRBD1. V lost 0 bases to trimming and J lost 5 bases; unmatched junction nucleotides: 6. The CDR3 runs 15 residues. The germline V gene has CDR1 SGHRS and CDR2 YFSETQ. Here the CDR3 DNA reads TGCGCCAGCAGCTTGGCGGACAGGGTCCAGGAGACCCAGTACTTC. This gives the protein CASSLADRVQETQYF.

This chain uses TRBV13 with TRBJ2-1, with 7 bases that match TRBD2. Trimming cost V 6 bases and J 3 bases; bases outside gene matches: 5. The CDR3 has 14 residues. Germline-derived CDR1 and CDR2 are PRHDT and FYEKMQ (reference sequence). The CDR3 DNA follows: TGTGCCAGCAGATCTGGCGGGAGCTACAATGAGCAGTTCTTC. Its protein product is CASRSGGSYNEQFF.

The chain recombines TRBV7-8 with TRBJ2-5; D perhaps matches TRBD1 (7 bases). Trimming pared 2 bases from V and 2 bases from J, leaving 21 bases between. CDR3 length: 18 residues. The V gene's germline CDR1 is SGHVS and CDR2 FQNEAQ. The CDR3 DNA is TGTGCCAGCAGCTTAAGGGGGGTGCCGACAGGGCGGCAAGAGACCCAGTACTTC. This encodes CASSLRGVPTGRQETQYF.

This sequence joins TRBV19 and TRBJ2-7; D perhaps matches TRBD2 (6 bases). The germline V and J ends were trimmed by 4 bases and 3 bases, with 13 bases remaining between them. CDR1 LNHDA and CDR2 SQIVND come from the germline V gene (reference sequence). The length of the CDR3 is 14 residues. CDR3 loop: CASSNPGVGYEQYF. For the CDR3, the DNA is TGTGCCAGTAGTAATCCGGGAGTGGGCTACGAGCAGTACTTC.

The chain combines TRBV30 with TRBJ1-3, with D tentatively TRBD1 (5 bases). V gave up 4 bases and J gave up 0 bases, with 16 bases separating them. Germline CDR1 GTSNPN, CDR2 SVGIG (reference sequence). The CDR3 runs 16 residues. The CDR3 coding sequence is TGTGCCTGGAACTTGTGGGGGGGTGGCTCTGGAAACACCATATATTTT. Encoded protein: CAWNLWGGGSGNTIYF.

The chain carries TRBV5-4 and TRBJ2-1; 9 bases line up with TRBD2. Germline loops: CDR1 SGHNT, CDR2 YYREEE (reference sequence). The CDR3 has 15 residues. V was pared by 0 bases and J by 5 bases, with 3 bases of the junction left unmatched. DNA for the CDR3: TGTGCCAGCAGCTTGGCTAGCGGGACCCACAATGAGCAGTTCTTC. The encoded protein is CASSLASGTHNEQFF.

V and J are TRBV7-3 and TRBJ2-1, with D perhaps being TRBD1 or TRBD2 (6 bases each). CDR3 length: 13 amino acids. The germline V and J ends were trimmed by 2 bases and 8 bases, with 10 bases remaining between them. The germline V gene has CDR1 SGHTA and CDR2 FQGTGA. The CDR3 spells CASSLGGGDEQFF. DNA for the CDR3: TGTGCCAGCAGCTTAGGGGGCGGGGATGAGCAGTTCTTC.

A word on this clone: Other DNA sequences within the sample encode an identical CDR3. V gene TRBV20-1 combines with J gene TRBJ2-7; D not certain. V was shortened by 3 bases and J by 4 bases, with 7 bases between the two germline ends. Germline CDR1 is DFQATT and CDR2 is SNEGSKA (reference sequence). The CDR3 contains 11 residues. The CDR3 here is CSASSLYEQYF. CDR3 nucleotides: TGCAGTGCTAGTTCACTTTACGAGCAGTACTTC.

The rearrangement links TRBV6-6 to TRBJ1-2, with TRBD1 as a possible D gene (5 bases). Germline V CDR1 and CDR2: MNHNY, SVGAGI (reference sequence). CDR3 length: 16 residues. V shed 6 bases and J shed 4 bases, with 21 bases lying between them. The DNA for the CDR3 is TGTGCCAGCAGACGCGCTACCAGGGACGGGGGCTATGGCTACACCTTC. Translated, it gives CASRRATRDGGYGYTF.

V usage is TRBV4-2 and J usage is TRBJ1-2, with a weak D call TRBD1 (5 bases). Trimming cost V 3 bases and J 3 bases, with 14 bases left between them. CDR1 and CDR2 from the germline V gene are LGHNA and YNFKEQ. The CDR3 totals 15 residues. The CDR3 protein is CASSHSLGVDYGYTF. The CDR3 nucleotides read TGTGCCAGCAGCCATTCTTTAGGGGTGGACTATGGCTACACCTTC.

This clone came up once. This rearrangement joins TRBV4-1 to TRBJ2-2, with D possibly being TRBD1 (5 bases). Germline assignment: CDR1 MGHRA and CDR2 YSYEKL. The CDR3 runs 16 residues. V was pared by 3 bases and J by 5 bases, with 16 bases between. The CDR3 sequence is CASSHFVAGNTGELFF. The DNA of the CDR3 is TGCGCCAGCAGCCACTTCGTGGCAGGGAATACCGGGGAGCTGTTTTTT.

The rearrangement uses TRBV7-3 and TRBJ2-6; 9 bases line up with TRBD1. Germline assignment: CDR1 SGHTA and CDR2 FQGTGA. The length of the CDR3 is 17 residues. V dropped 4 bases and J dropped 0; count of bases not matched to a gene: 4. The CDR3 nucleotides read TGTGCCAGCAGCTCCGGACAGGGGCACTCTGGGGCCAACGTCCTGACTTTC. Protein sequence: CASSSGQGHSGANVLTF. The entire variable domain, with the rest obtained from reference TRBV7-3 and TRBJ2-6, is as follows: GAGVSQTPSNKVTEKGKYVELRCDPISGHTALYWYRQSLGQGPEFLIYFQGTGAADDSGLPNDRFFAVRPEGSVSTLKIQRTERGDSAVYLCASSSGQGHSGANVLTFGAGSRLTVL.

The J gene is TRBJ2-3, the V gene TRBV2, with a possible D match to TRBD2 (6 bases). With 2 bases removed from V and 2 bases from J, the gap between germline ends came to 11 bases. Germline V gene lookup returns CDR1 SNHLY and CDR2 FYNNEI. There are 15 residues in the CDR3. The CDR3 nucleotides are TGTGCCAGCAGTGAACCACGGACTACCACAGATACGCAGTATTTT. It specifies CASSEPRTTTDTQYF. The whole variable domain, remainder taken from reference TRBV2 and TRBJ2-3, is EPEVTQTPSHQVTQMGQEVILRCVPISNHLYFYWYRQILGQKVEFLVSFYNNEISEKSEIFDDQFSVERPDGSNFTLKIRSTKLEDSAMYFCASSEPRTTTDTQYFGPGTRLTVL.

Notes on this clone: At the DNA level, this CDR3 is encoded by other sequences in the same sample as well. CDR3 protein: CASSLEQGRETQYF. The CDR3 nucleotides read TGCGCCAGCAGCTTGGAGCAGGGGCGGGAGACCCAGTACTTC. The chain joins TRBV5-1 to TRBJ2-5; D is perhaps TRBD1 (6 bases). V was clipped by 0 bases and J by 5 bases, with 11 bases between them. This CDR3 comprises 14 residues. CDR1 is SGHRS and CDR2 is YFSETQ in the germline V gene. Looking up the rest from reference TRBV5-1 and TRBJ2-5 gives the full variable domain: KAGVTQTPRYLIKTRGQQVTLSCSPISGHRSVSWYQQTPGQGLQFLFEYFSETQRNKGNFPGRFSGRQFSNSRSEMNVSTLELGDSALYLCASSLEQGRETQYFGPGTRLLVL.

J is TRBJ2-5 and V is TRBV6-6, with TRBD1 identical over 7 bases. Germline CDR1 MNHNY, CDR2 SVGAGI (reference sequence). The CDR3 is 15 amino acids. V shed 7 bases, J shed 5 bases, and the junction held 13 bases outside the gene matches. The CDR3 region is CASTLRRQGWETQYF. In DNA form, the CDR3 reads TGTGCCAGCACCTTGCGGCGACAGGGCTGGGAGACCCAGTACTTC.

The chain combines TRBV5-1 with TRBJ2-7; 11 bases are a match to TRBD2. Germline CDR1 is SGHRS and CDR2 is YFSETQ. The length of the CDR3 is 15 residues. V lost 4 bases and J lost 7; bases outside the gene matches: 10. Written as DNA, the CDR3 is TGCGCCAGCAGCCCGGGACTAGCGGAGGTGTGGGAGCAGTACTTC. It encodes CASSPGLAEVWEQYF.

V is TRBV28 and J is TRBJ1-4, with a weak D call TRBD1 (5 bases). This CDR3 is built from 15 residues. The germline V and J ends were trimmed by 6 bases and 7 bases, with 18 bases remaining between them. The germline V gene has CDR1 MDHEN and CDR2 SYDVKM. In DNA form, the CDR3 reads TGTGCCAGCAGCCAAGGGGCCCGGAGGGTTGAAAAACTGTTTTTT. Protein product: CASSQGARRVEKLFF.

This clone was counted once. The chain joins TRBV10-2 to TRBJ2-1; 7 nucleotides agree with TRBD1. Losses at the gene ends were 3 bases for V and 7 bases for J; bases not matched to a gene: 6. The CDR3 has 14 residues. Germline CDR1 is WSHSY and CDR2 is SAAADI. The CDR3 nucleotides are TGCGCCAGCAGTGAAACGGGACAGACAAATGAGCAGTTCTTC. As protein: CASSETGQTNEQFF.

This clone was seen only once. The chain couples TRBV7-5 to TRBJ1-1; the D call TRBD1 from the table was never checked on the DNA. TRBV7-5 counts as a pseudogene. The CDR3 runs to 17 residues. CDR3 loop: CARSFHPGTGMNTEAFF. The DNA of the CDR3 is TGTGCCAGAAGCTTCCACCCCGGGACAGGGATGAACACTGAAGCTTTCTTT.

A remark on this clone: Other DNA sequences within the sample encode an identical CDR3. The chain links TRBV6-5 to TRBJ1-6, with D possibly matching TRBD1 (6 bases). With 0 bases removed from V and 7 bases from J, the gap between germline ends came to 10 bases. Germline V CDR1 and CDR2: MNHEY, SVGAGI. CDR3 size: 15 residues. In DNA, the CDR3 is TGTGCCAGCAGTTACTCCCGGCAGGGGAATTCACCCCTCCACTTT. It codes for CASSYSRQGNSPLHF.

DNA of the CDR3: TGTGCCTGGGGCCCGGGGCTAGCGGGAGCCGGGTGGAGCACAGATACGCAGTATTTT. As protein: CAWGPGLAGAGWSTDTQYF. The rearrangement uses TRBV30 and TRBJ2-3, with 10 bases lining up with TRBD2. The CDR3 is 19 amino acids. Unmatched junction bases numbered 17, after V lost 5 bases and J lost 0 bases. Per germline, CDR1 GTSNPN and CDR2 SVGIG (reference sequence).

The V and J genes are TRBV6-6 and TRBJ2-7; 9 nucleotides match TRBD1. The CDR3 spans 14 residues. V was clipped by 6 bases and J by 3 bases; unmatched bases: 6. Looked up from germline, CDR1 is MNHNY and CDR2 is SVGAGI (reference sequence). CDR3 loop: CASSSGDRVYEQYF. DNA for the CDR3: TGTGCCAGCAGCTCCGGGGACAGGGTCTACGAGCAGTACTTC.

The chain is built from TRBV7-9 and TRBJ1-1; D call uncertain. CDR3 length: 15 residues. V lost 3 bases and J 6 bases, leaving 17 bases between the germline ends. CDR1 and CDR2 (germline): SEHNR, FQNEAQ (reference sequence). CDR3 nucleotide sequence: TGTGCCAGCAGCTTGGACTTTTCGAGGGTCGCTGAAGCTTTCTTT. It encodes CASSLDFSRVAEAFF.

This rearrangement joins TRBV5-1 to TRBJ2-2; the D call may be TRBD1 or TRBD2 (6 bases each). Germline V lookup: CDR1 SGHRS, CDR2 YFSETQ. The CDR3 has 15 amino acids. The V gene lost 5 bases and the J gene lost 0 bases, with 11 bases spanning the gap. In DNA form, the CDR3 reads TGCGCCAGCAGTAGGGGGGAATCGAACACCGGGGAGCTGTTTTTT. Protein product: CASSRGESNTGELFF. Based on the CDR3 plus reference TRBV5-1 and TRBJ2-2, the full variable domain is KAGVTQTPRYLIKTRGQQVTLSCSPISGHRSVSWYQQTPGQGLQFLFEYFSETQRNKGNFPGRFSGRQFSNSRSEMNVSTLELGDSALYLCASSRGESNTGELFFGEGSRLTVL.

This chain connects TRBV18 to TRBJ2-1, with D perhaps matching TRBD2 (6 bases). Trimming shortened V by 3 bases and J by 1 base, and 13 bases separated the two germline ends. The germline V gene encodes CDR1 KGHSH and CDR2 LQKENI. The CDR3 consists of 16 residues. The CDR3, as DNA: TGTGCCAGCTCACCCGCGGTCGGGAGTTCCTACAATGAGCAGTTCTTC. This encodes CASSPAVGSSYNEQFF.